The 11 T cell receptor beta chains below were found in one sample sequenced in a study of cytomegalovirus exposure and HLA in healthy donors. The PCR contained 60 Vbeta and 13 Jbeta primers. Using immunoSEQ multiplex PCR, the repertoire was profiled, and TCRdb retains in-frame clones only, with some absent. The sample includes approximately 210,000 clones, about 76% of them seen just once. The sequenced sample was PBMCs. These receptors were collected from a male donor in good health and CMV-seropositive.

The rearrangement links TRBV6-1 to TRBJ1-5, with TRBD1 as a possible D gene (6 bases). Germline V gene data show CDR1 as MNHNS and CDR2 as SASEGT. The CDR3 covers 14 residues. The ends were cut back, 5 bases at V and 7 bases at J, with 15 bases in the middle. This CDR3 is CASSQQGLVQPQHF. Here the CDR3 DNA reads TGTGCCAGCAGTCAACAGGGCTTAGTACAGCCCCAGCATTTT.

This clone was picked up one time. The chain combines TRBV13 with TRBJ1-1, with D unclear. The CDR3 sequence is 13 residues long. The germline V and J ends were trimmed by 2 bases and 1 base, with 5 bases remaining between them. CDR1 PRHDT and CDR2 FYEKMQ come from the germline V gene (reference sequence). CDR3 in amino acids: CASSLSGNTEAFF. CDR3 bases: TGTGCCAGCAGCTTATCGGGGAACACTGAAGCTTTCTTT.

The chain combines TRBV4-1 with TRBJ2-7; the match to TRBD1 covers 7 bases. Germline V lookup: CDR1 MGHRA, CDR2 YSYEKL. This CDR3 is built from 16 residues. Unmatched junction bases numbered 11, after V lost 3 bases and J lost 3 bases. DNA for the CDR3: TGCGCCAGCAGCCAGTCCTCGGACAGGCGGTACTACGAGCAGTACTTC. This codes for CASSQSSDRRYYEQYF.

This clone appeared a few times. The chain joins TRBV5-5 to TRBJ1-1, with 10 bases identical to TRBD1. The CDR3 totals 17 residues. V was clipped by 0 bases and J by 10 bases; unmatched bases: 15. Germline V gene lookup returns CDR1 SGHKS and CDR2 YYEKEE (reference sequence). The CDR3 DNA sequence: TGTGCCAGCAGCTTGGTCGGGACAGGGGATCTTAAAATGGGAGCTTTCTTT. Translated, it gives CASSLVGTGDLKMGAFF.

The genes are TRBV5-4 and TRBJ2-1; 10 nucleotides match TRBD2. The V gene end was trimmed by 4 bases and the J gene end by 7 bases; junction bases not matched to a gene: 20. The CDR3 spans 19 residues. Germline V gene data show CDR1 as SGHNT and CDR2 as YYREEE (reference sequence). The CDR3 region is CASSPGTAYLAGVLNEQFF. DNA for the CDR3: TGTGCCAGCAGCCCCGGGACAGCCTATCTAGCGGGAGTTCTGAATGAGCAGTTCTTC.

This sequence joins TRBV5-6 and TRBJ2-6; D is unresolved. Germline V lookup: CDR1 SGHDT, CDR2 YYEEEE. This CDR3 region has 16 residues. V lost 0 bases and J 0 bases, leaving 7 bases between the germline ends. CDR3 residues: CASSLVVYSGANVLTF. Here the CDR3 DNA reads TGTGCCAGCAGCTTGGTCGTTTACTCTGGGGCCAACGTCCTGACTTTC.

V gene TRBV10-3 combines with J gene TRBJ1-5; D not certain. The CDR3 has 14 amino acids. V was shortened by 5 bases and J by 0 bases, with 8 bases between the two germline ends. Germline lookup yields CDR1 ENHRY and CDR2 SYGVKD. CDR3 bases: TGTGCCATCAGTAGCGAAGTTAGCAATCAGCCCCAGCATTTT. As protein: CAISSEVSNQPQHF.

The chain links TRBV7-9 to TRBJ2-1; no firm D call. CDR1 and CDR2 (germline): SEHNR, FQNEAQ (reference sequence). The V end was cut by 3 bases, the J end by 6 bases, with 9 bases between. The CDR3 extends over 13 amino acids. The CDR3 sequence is CASSLIGSNEQFF. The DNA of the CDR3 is TGTGCCAGCAGCTTGATCGGTAGCAATGAGCAGTTCTTC.

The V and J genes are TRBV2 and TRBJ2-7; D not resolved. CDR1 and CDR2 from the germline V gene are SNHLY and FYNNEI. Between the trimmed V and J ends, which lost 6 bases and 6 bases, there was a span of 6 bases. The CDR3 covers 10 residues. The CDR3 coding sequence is TGTGCCAGCAGGTCGGGCGAGCAGTACTTC. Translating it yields CASRSGEQYF.

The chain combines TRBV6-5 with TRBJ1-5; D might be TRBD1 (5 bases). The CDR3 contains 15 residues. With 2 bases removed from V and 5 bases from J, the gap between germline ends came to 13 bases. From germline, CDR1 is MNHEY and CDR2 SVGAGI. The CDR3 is CASSYGRARDQPQHF. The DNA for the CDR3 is TGTGCCAGCAGTTACGGAAGGGCCAGGGATCAGCCCCAGCATTTT.

The CDR3 sequence is CASSPHRDRGPKNIQYF. The CDR3 region has the DNA TGTGCCAGTAGTCCACACCGGGACAGGGGGCCCAAAAACATTCAGTACTTC. V and J are TRBV19 and TRBJ2-4, with TRBD1 identical over 12 bases. V lost 5 bases to trimming and J lost 2 bases; unmatched junction nucleotides: 7. The CDR3 contains 17 residues. Germline V gene lookup returns CDR1 LNHDA and CDR2 SQIVND (reference sequence). Full variable domain (rest looked up from reference TRBV19 and TRBJ2-4): DGGITQSPKYLFRKEGQNVTLSCEQNLNHDAMYWYRQDPGQGLRLIYYSQIVNDFQKGDIAEGYSVSREKKESFPLTVTSAQKNPTAFYLCASSPHRDRGPKNIQYFGAGTRLSVL.